This is a list of T cell receptor beta chains from one sample in a study of T cell repertoires in cytomegalovirus infection. These TCRs are of unknown antigen specificity. TCRdb fed the reads into MiXCR, producing one record per CDR3 protein. The sample contains 95,000 to 120,000 distinct CDR3 sequences, over 25% of which appear only once. Sequencing was performed on CD8+ T cells from cultured PBMCs, taken from culture after CMV antigen stimulation. All receptors derive from a human donor in good health (CMV status not recorded). Some clones in this sample may be carry-over from other donors' samples. CDR3s leave out the opening cysteine and the closing phenylalanine or tryptophan. Some rows mark clone size as missing; the rest say once, few, many or name a class of expanded clone.

cdr3_aa	v_call	j_call	clone_size
ASSLDRGVFGEQY	TRBV6-5	TRBJ2-7	NA
ATSRESGPFTEAF	TRBV15	TRBJ1-1	NA
ASSPSTGLFSNQPQH	TRBV6-6	TRBJ1-5	NA
ASSTRDSGVYEQY	TRBV7-9	TRBJ2-7	NA
ASSSGFSYNSPLH	TRBV11-2	TRBJ1-6	NA
ASSYSGGLGEKLF	TRBV6-5	TRBJ1-4	few
ASSLGAAVSGNQPQH	TRBV5-6	TRBJ1-5	few
ASSLDGTQSSYEQY	TRBV7-9	TRBJ2-7	NA
ASSPRQGHGYGYT	TRBV11-1	TRBJ1-2	few
SAARAVNTEAF	TRBV29-1	TRBJ1-1	NA
ASSVTGSAKNIQY	TRBV28	TRBJ2-4	many
SASLTAGQGRGETQY	TRBV20-1	TRBJ2-5	many
ASSPEATNEKLF	TRBV7-9	TRBJ1-4	few
ASSLTSPLGELF	TRBV27	TRBJ2-2	NA
ASSPATAYEQY	TRBV7-2	TRBJ2-7	few
ASNEGARGYT	TRBV19	TRBJ1-2	NA
ASSSGLASNEQF	TRBV7-6	TRBJ2-1	NA
ASSPLSSGANVLT	TRBV7-6	TRBJ2-6	many
ASSEGTPTYEQY	TRBV25-1	TRBJ2-7	few
ASSLGVEQF	TRBV5-6	TRBJ2-1	few
ASSQHGTKGVPGELF	TRBV14	TRBJ2-2	few
ASSLTATDTQY	TRBV5-1	TRBJ2-3	few
ASSDPGSTGELF	TRBV2	TRBJ2-2	NA
SARDFTWGANTDTQY	TRBV20-1	TRBJ2-3	many
ASSLSGGVTDTQY	TRBV27	TRBJ2-3	NA
ASSQIHTRSL	TRBV7-8	TRBJ1-2	NA
ASSISTGTTDNEQF	TRBV19	TRBJ2-1	NA
SVDRGIHGYT	TRBV29-1	TRBJ1-2	many
SAQGLGAEAF	TRBV29-1	TRBJ1-1	few
ASSSSGADEQF	TRBV7-4	TRBJ2-1	few
ASSDFLSLAGGNEQF	TRBV6-4	TRBJ2-1	few
ATSKESYEQY	TRBV15	TRBJ2-7	few
ASSPRGLEGDTQY	TRBV6-4	TRBJ2-3	many
ASSQIAGETQY	TRBV7-8	TRBJ2-5	NA
ASSLGVAYGYT	TRBV28	TRBJ1-2	NA
ASSPAGVISNEQF	TRBV28	TRBJ2-1	few
ATINRDRGSTGEQF	TRBV24-1	TRBJ2-1	NA
ASSYSGSWREKLF	TRBV6-5	TRBJ1-4	many
SARGAIAKNIQY	TRBV20-1	TRBJ2-4	NA
ASSQEDRGWHTEAF	TRBV4-2	TRBJ1-1	NA
ASSPGQGAGNTIY	TRBV7-2	TRBJ1-3	NA
ASSLAGEGTQY	TRBV5-1	TRBJ2-5	few
SASRGSYNEQF	TRBV20-1	TRBJ2-1	NA
ASSLRAGGAGNEQF	TRBV11-2	TRBJ2-1	NA
ASSQSITEQY	TRBV3-1	TRBJ2-7	many
ASSLQGNTDTQY	TRBV5-6	TRBJ2-3	NA
ASSQLAGLVETQY	TRBV12-3/TRBV12-4	TRBJ2-5	many
ASSLKHGGQTTNEKLF	TRBV7-9	TRBJ1-4	NA
ASSQVWQRNTDTQY	TRBV4-1	TRBJ2-3	few
ASSIIGQLGGNEQF	TRBV5-6	TRBJ2-1	NA